The following is a TCR beta chain sequence with its context. The CDR3 consists of 15 residues. Germline CDR1 is SGHDN and CDR2 is FVKESK. J was trimmed by 3 bases and V by 1 base; bases with no gene match: 5. This sample was taken from a study of shared clonotypes between healthy human individuals. Only in-frame clones appear in the TCRdb table, and some are missing; sequencing was by immunoSEQ multiplex PCR. This table holds about 2.1 million clones, just over 90% found once. It was CD45RO-negative cells, positively selected for CCR7, that made up naive CD8 cells, with terminally differentiated effector memory CD45RA+ cells excluded. There were only Caucasian adults among the donors, and all lived in Nashville, Tennessee.

Sequenced input: naive CD8+ T cells from PBMCs. The clonotype was recovered from a man aged 18 to 30 in good health. Some clones in this sample may be carry-over from other donors' samples. This chain uses TRBV14 with TRBJ1-2, with TRBD1 identical over 7 bases. The CDR3 sequence: CASSQVNRGHYGYTF. The CDR3 DNA reads as TGTGCCAGCAGCCAAGTGAACAGGGGCCACTATGGCTACACCTTC.